The 20 T cell receptor beta chains given below trace back to one sample, sequenced in a study of T cells in Graves' hyperthyroidism and ophthalmopathy. RNA transcripts gave rise to amplified TCR beta CDR3 regions. The primer set for the first-round RT-PCR of the TCR CDR3 was HTBI. Each CDR3 protein gets one entry after TCRdb re-called the multiplex PCR reads with MiXCR. The sample contains over 500,000 distinct CDR3 sequences, approximately 17% of which appear only once. Sequenced: blood. The receptors derive from a woman younger than 30 with Graves' ophthalmopathy.

This clonotype occurred once. Being one base from a much bigger clone, this may be a read error. J is TRBJ2-1 and V is TRBV5-1; 9 nucleotides match TRBD2. Germline CDR1 is SGHRS and CDR2 is YFSETQ. The junction had 5 bases not matched to a gene; V was cut back by 3 bases and J by 4 bases. This CDR3 is built from 15 residues. The CDR3 DNA follows: TGCGCCAGCAGCTCGTCTAGCGGGAAGTACAATGAGCAGTTCTTC. Encoded protein: CASSSSSGKYNEQFF. Looking up the rest from reference TRBV5-1 and TRBJ2-1 gives the full variable domain: KAGVTQTPRYLIKTRGQQVTLSCSPISGHRSVSWYQQTPGQGLQFLFEYFSETQRNKGNFPGRFSGRQFSNSRSEMNVSTLELGDSALYLCASSSSSGKYNEQFFGPGTRLTVL.

The chain combines TRBV28 with TRBJ2-7; the D call may be TRBD1 or TRBD2 (5 bases each). The CDR3 loop spans 14 amino acids. Per the germline V gene, CDR1 is MDHEN and CDR2 is SYDVKM. V was cut by 5 bases and J by 4 bases, with 15 bases left in between. The CDR3: CASSLPGRRYEQYF. Written as DNA, the CDR3 is TGTGCCAGCAGTCTACCGGGACGGAGATACGAGCAGTACTTC. Filled out from reference TRBV28 and TRBJ2-7, the complete variable domain reads DVKVTQSSRYLVKRTGEKVFLECVQDMDHENMFWYRQDPGLGLRLIYFSYDVKMKEKGDIPEGYSVSREKKERFSLILESASTNQTSMYLCASSLPGRRYEQYFGPGTRLTVT.

This clonotype has at least ten counts. This sequence joins TRBV30 and TRBJ2-1; D is uncertain. CDR1 and CDR2 (germline): GTSNPN, SVGIG (reference sequence). The CDR3 has 11 amino acids. The V end was cut by 1 base, the J end by 12 bases, with 10 bases between. CDR3 in DNA: TGTGCCTGGAGTGCTGGGCTCGGGCAGTTCTTC. Encoded protein: CAWSAGLGQFF.

V is TRBV9 and J is TRBJ2-1; TRBD2 might be the D (6 bases). Trimming pared 4 bases from V and 2 bases from J, leaving 13 bases between. Germline-derived CDR1 and CDR2 are SGDLS and YYNGEE. This CDR3 has 15 amino acids. The CDR3 DNA reads as TGTGCCAGCAGCTTGGGACTTCTCCCCTACAATGAGCAGTTCTTC. As protein: CASSLGLLPYNEQFF. The complete variable domain, with remaining parts taken from reference TRBV9 and TRBJ2-1, reads DSGVTQTPKHLITATGQRVTLRCSPRSGDLSVYWYQQSLDQGLQFLIQYYNGEERAKGNILERFSAQQFPDLHSELNLSSLELGDSALYFCASSLGLLPYNEQFFGPGTRLTVL.

The chain has TRBV7-2 and TRBJ2-5; D is tentatively TRBD1 or TRBD2 (7 bases each). V lost 3 bases, J lost 5 bases, and 13 bases lay in between. This CDR3 is built from 14 residues. In germline, CDR1 is SGHTA, CDR2 FQGNSA. DNA of the CDR3: TGTGCCAGCAGCTTGACAGGGCGGGGGGAGACCCAGTACTTC. Encoded protein: CASSLTGRGETQYF.

This clonotype appeared many times. The rearrangement uses TRBV28 and TRBJ2-7, with D perhaps TRBD1 (6 bases). Germline CDR1 MDHEN, CDR2 SYDVKM. This CDR3 is built from 13 residues. V was cut by 3 bases and J by 4 bases, with 10 bases left in between. CDR3 region: CASSFGTPYEQYF. The CDR3 region has the DNA TGTGCCAGCAGTTTTGGGACACCTTACGAGCAGTACTTC. Complete variable domain (other parts from reference TRBV28 and TRBJ2-7): DVKVTQSSRYLVKRTGEKVFLECVQDMDHENMFWYRQDPGLGLRLIYFSYDVKMKEKGDIPEGYSVSREKKERFSLILESASTNQTSMYLCASSFGTPYEQYFGPGTRLTVT.

The sample holds many counts of this clonotype. The chain links TRBV29-1 to TRBJ1-1; 9 nucleotides agree with TRBD1. Trimming at V came to 8 bases and at J to 7 bases, leaving 11 bases not matched to a gene. Germline-derived CDR1 and CDR2 are SQVTM and ANQGSEA. The CDR3 extends over 13 amino acids. CDR3 loop: CSTRQGEMGEAFF. Here the CDR3 DNA reads TGCAGCACCAGACAGGGGGAGATGGGTGAAGCTTTCTTT.

The CDR3 reads CASSQDAGGLYNEQFF. The DNA for the CDR3 is TGTGCCAGCAGCCAAGACGCGGGGGGATTATACAATGAGCAGTTCTTC. The chain has TRBV4-2 and TRBJ2-1; 8 bases map to TRBD2. With 0 bases clipped from V and 4 bases from J, the junction kept 5 bases outside the gene matches. CDR3 size: 16 residues. CDR1 and CDR2 (germline): LGHNA, YNFKEQ.

This clonotype was detected a few times. The rearrangement links TRBV5-4 to TRBJ2-3, with D perhaps TRBD2 (5 bases). The CDR3 totals 14 residues. Germline CDR1 and CDR2: SGHNT and YYREEE (reference sequence). V lost 4 bases to trimming and J lost 7 bases, with 16 bases between them. The CDR3 sequence: CASSHGLEIYTQYF. CDR3 DNA: TGTGCCAGCAGCCACGGACTGGAGATTTATACGCAGTATTTT.

The rearrangement uses TRBV19 and TRBJ1-5, with 9 nucleotides matching TRBD1. CDR3 size: 15 residues. From germline, CDR1 is LNHDA and CDR2 SQIVND (reference sequence). Trimming at V came to 5 bases and at J to 4 bases, leaving 6 bases not matched to a gene. As DNA, the CDR3 is TGTGCCAGTAGTGAGTGGGGACAGGGTAATCAGCCCCAGCATTTT. Its translation: CASSEWGQGNQPQHF.

The chain employs TRBV4-1 and TRBJ1-2; no clear D. This CDR3 comprises 15 residues. Trimming stripped 7 bases from V and 2 bases from J, with 17 bases between. Germline V gene lookup returns CDR1 MGHRA and CDR2 YSYEKL. The CDR3 sequence is CASTISATNNYGYTF. The CDR3 nucleotides read TGCGCCAGCACCATAAGTGCGACAAACAACTATGGCTACACCTTC.

In this sample, this clonotype turned up a few times. J is TRBJ2-3 and V is TRBV6-1; 7 bases fit TRBD2. CDR3 size: 15 residues. Germline-derived CDR1 and CDR2 are MNHNS and SASEGT. J was trimmed by 3 bases and V by 7 bases; bases with no gene match: 10. The CDR3 sequence is CASTLGGGRTDTQYF. DNA of the CDR3: TGTGCCAGCACCCTGGGCGGCGGGAGAACAGATACGCAGTATTTT.

This clonotype was seen ten or more times. The chain employs TRBV20-1 and TRBJ1-1; possible D gene TRBD1, 5 bases. Germline V lookup: CDR1 DFQATT, CDR2 SNEGSKA (reference sequence). Between the trimmed V and J ends, which lost 5 bases and 4 bases, there was a span of 8 bases. This CDR3 has 11 residues. DNA of the CDR3: TGCAGTGCTCAGGGCGCCACTGAAGCTTTCTTT. As protein: CSAQGATEAFF.

The sample holds a few counts of this clonotype. The CDR3 sequence is CSAREASQGLFF. As DNA, the CDR3 is TGCAGTGCTAGAGAGGCGTCTCAGGGGCTGTTTTTT. J is TRBJ2-2 and V is TRBV20-1; tentatively, D is TRBD1 (5 bases). Germline CDR1 and CDR2: DFQATT and SNEGSKA (reference sequence). V was pared by 0 bases and J by 13 bases, with 12 bases between. This CDR3 is built from 12 residues.

The table lists this clonotype with many counts. The rearrangement joins TRBV5-1 to TRBJ2-1, with no clear D. Trimming took 4 bases from V and 3 from J, leaving 2 bases between them. CDR1 SGHRS and CDR2 YFSETQ come from the germline V gene. CDR3 length: 11 residues. CDR3: CASSVYNEQFF. CDR3 DNA sequence: TGCGCCAGCAGCGTCTACAATGAGCAGTTCTTC.

At least ten counts were recorded for this clonotype. The chain links TRBV28 to TRBJ1-2; 10 nucleotides line up with TRBD1. Germline V gives CDR1 MDHEN, CDR2 SYDVKM. The CDR3 spans 16 residues. The V segment lost 10 bases and the J segment 0 bases; nucleotides outside the gene matches: 11. The DNA of the CDR3 is TGTGCCACCTTGAGGGGACAGGGGATAGCTAACTATGGCTACACCTTC. Its translation: CATLRGQGIANYGYTF.

This clonotype was detected ten times or more. The chain employs TRBV9 and TRBJ2-3, with TRBD2 identical over 7 bases. V was pared by 2 bases and J by 2 bases, with 2 bases of the junction left unmatched. This CDR3 is 14 amino acids long. The germline V gene has CDR1 SGDLS and CDR2 YYNGEE. The CDR3 spells CASSVSGVTDTQYF. The CDR3 nucleotides read TGTGCCAGCAGCGTGAGCGGGGTCACAGATACGCAGTATTTT.

This chain uses TRBV28 with TRBJ2-3; TRBD2 matches 8 bases. V was clipped by 3 bases and J by 3 bases; unmatched bases: 8. The CDR3 has 16 amino acids. Germline lookup yields CDR1 MDHEN and CDR2 SYDVKM. In DNA form, the CDR3 reads TGTGCCAGCAGTTTCTCCGATTTAGCGGGAACAGATACGCAGTATTTT. Translated, it gives CASSFSDLAGTDTQYF.

This chain joins TRBV7-9 and TRBJ1-4; D ambiguous. The CDR3 is made up of 13 amino acids. Germline V gene lookup returns CDR1 SEHNR and CDR2 FQNEAQ (reference sequence). V gave up 8 bases and J gave up 8 bases, with 15 bases separating them. CDR3 residues: CASGPAGGEKLFF. CDR3 sequence (DNA): TGTGCCAGCGGTCCGGCGGGCGGCGAAAAACTGTTTTTT. Drawing the rest from reference TRBV7-9 and TRBJ1-4, the complete variable domain is DTGVSQNPRHKITKRGQNVTFRCDPISEHNRLYWYRQTLGQGPEFLTYFQNEAQLEKSRLLSDRFSAERPKGSFSTLEIQRTEQGDSAMYLCASGPAGGEKLFFGSGTQLSVL.

This clonotype showed up many times. This rearrangement joins TRBV5-8 to TRBJ2-7; 14 bases are shared with TRBD2. V shed 3 bases and J 4 bases; nucleotides not matched to a gene: 3. This CDR3 is built from 15 residues. The germline V gene has CDR1 SGHTS and CDR2 YDEGEE. As DNA, the CDR3 is TGTGCCAGCAGCTGGGGGACTAGCGGGAGTTACGAGCAGTACTTC. This translates into CASSWGTSGSYEQYF.